This TCR beta chain was captured by sequencing in a study of T-cell reconstitution after alpha-beta-depleted transplantation in children. J gave up 8 bases and V 5 bases, and 5 bases lay outside the gene matches. Looked up from germline, CDR1 is SEHNR and CDR2 is FQNEAQ (reference sequence). This CDR3 contains 15 residues. Preparation of the TCRbeta library was carried out with unique molecular identifiers. TCRdb used MiXCR to reprocess the PCR reads, holding one entry per CDR3 protein. Here the sample spans about 110,000 distinct CDR3 sequences, about 6.4% being singletons. At least ten counts were recorded for this clonotype. What it recognizes is unknown. General study findings and limits: The origin of alpha-beta T cells about two months after transplant was reportedly several hundred expanded graft clones. When one year had passed after transplant, most T-cell counts and diversity came from newly produced T cells.

The chain couples TRBV7-9 to TRBJ2-1; TRBD2 matches at 14 bases. The TCR originated in a male patient under 10 years old who had a stem cell transplant for acute lymphoblastic leukemia, so the T cells may come from the graft donor. Sample: PBMCs, mostly from graft donor cells, taken 360 days after TCRalphabeta/CD19-depleted stem cell transplant. The DNA for the CDR3 is TGTGCCAGCAGCCTGCAGACTAGCGGGAGGGATGAGCAGTTCTTC. Encoded protein: CASSLQTSGRDEQFF.